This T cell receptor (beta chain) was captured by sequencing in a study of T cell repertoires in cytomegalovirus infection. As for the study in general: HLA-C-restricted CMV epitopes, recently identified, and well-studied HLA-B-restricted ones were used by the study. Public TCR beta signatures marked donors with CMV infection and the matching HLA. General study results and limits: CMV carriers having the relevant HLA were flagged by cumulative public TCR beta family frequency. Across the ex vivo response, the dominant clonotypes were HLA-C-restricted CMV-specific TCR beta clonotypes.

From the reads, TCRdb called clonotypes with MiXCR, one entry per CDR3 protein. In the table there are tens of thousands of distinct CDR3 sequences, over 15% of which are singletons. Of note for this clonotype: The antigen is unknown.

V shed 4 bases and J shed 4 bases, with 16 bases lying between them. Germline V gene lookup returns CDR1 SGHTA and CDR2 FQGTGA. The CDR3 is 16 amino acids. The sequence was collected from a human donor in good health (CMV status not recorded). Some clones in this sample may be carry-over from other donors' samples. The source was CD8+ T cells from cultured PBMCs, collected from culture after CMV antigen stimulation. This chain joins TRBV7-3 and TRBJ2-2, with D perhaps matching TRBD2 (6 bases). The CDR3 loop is CASSSGVRDGTGELFF. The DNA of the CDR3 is TGTGCCAGCAGCTCGGGGGTCAGGGATGGCACCGGGGAGCTGTTTTTT.